This T cell receptor beta chain stems from a study of T cell responses to AZD1222 COVID-19 vaccine. After removal of 4 bases from V and 4 bases from J, the junction contained 3 bases not matched to a gene. The CDR3 covers 15 residues. Germline CDR1 SNHLY, CDR2 FYNNEI. Assay used: immunoSEQ multiplex PCR; TCRdb lists only in-frame clones, some missing. The sample lists 170,000 or so clones, roughly 88% occurring once. The origin of this receptor is an adult who received the AZD1222 COVID-19 vaccine. The chain joins TRBV2 to TRBJ1-6; 8 bases map to TRBD1. The sequences come from peripheral blood, collected 28 days after the second AZD1222 dose. CDR3 loop: CASSVQGGYNSPLHF. CDR3 in DNA: TGTGCCAGCAGTGTACAGGGGGGGTATAATTCACCCCTCCACTTT. Full variable domain (rest looked up from reference TRBV2 and TRBJ1-6): EPEVTQTPSHQVTQMGQEVILRCVPISNHLYFYWYRQILGQKVEFLVSFYNNEISEKSEIFDDQFSVERPDGSNFTLKIRSTKLEDSAMYFCASSVQGGYNSPLHFGNGTRLTVT.